This T cell receptor beta chain was found in a study of cytomegalovirus exposure and HLA in healthy donors. General observations from the study: Among TCR beta chains, those listed as cytomegalovirus-associated numbered 164. Among CMV-associated TCR beta chains, most appeared HLA-restricted in a later analysis.

The PCR ran on 60 Vbeta and 13 Jbeta primers. Generated by immunoSEQ multiplex PCR, the TCRdb table keeps only in-frame clones and is missing some. The sample lists 70,000 to 85,000 clones, about two thirds seen once, with about 5.7% in the top ten. There are 14 residues in the CDR3. Germline assignment: CDR1 SQVTM and CDR2 ANQGSEA. V lost 5 bases and J lost 0, with 12 bases in between. Samples came from healthy bone marrow donors. Despite likely unrecorded immune exposures, the donors were nominally healthy at the time of sampling. Only a few counts were recorded for this clone. Its antigen is not identified.

The chain joins TRBV29-1 to TRBJ2-3; the D is unclear. What was sequenced was PBMCs. The receptor's source is a man aged 30 to 39 in good health and CMV-seropositive. As DNA, the CDR3 is TGCAGCGTTAGCATGACAACTAGCACAGATACGCAGTATTTT. Its protein is CSVSMTTSTDTQYF.